The rows below give T cell receptor beta chains drawn from one sample of a study of cytomegalovirus exposure and HLA in healthy donors. Assay used: immunoSEQ multiplex PCR; TCRdb lists only in-frame clones, some missing. There are about 330,000 clones in the sample; 87% occur only once, and roughly 1.1% lies in the top ten. The sample taken for sequencing was PBMCs. The receptor set was obtained from a woman in her 30s in good health and CMV-seropositive. The CDR3 runs from the conserved cysteine through the conserved F or W.

TRBV18	TRBJ2-1	CASSQGVYNEQFF
TRBV25-1	TRBJ1-1	CASSPRQGRNTEAFF
TRBV30	TRBJ2-2	CAWSVGDTGELFF
TRBV6-1	TRBJ1-5	CATVSLGIHNQPQHF
TRBV29-1	TRBJ2-7	CSVEVSTYEQYF
TRBV27	TRBJ1-1	CASSLGTLKLLSEAFF
TRBV7-2	TRBJ2-7	CASSPKTGAYEQYF
TRBV7-3	TRBJ1-6	CASSLTGHTNSPLHF
TRBV2	TRBJ2-1	CASGAYNEQFF
TRBV27	TRBJ1-1	CATLTAMNTEAFF
TRBV29-1	TRBJ2-3	CSVEGSGNTDTQYF
TRBV9	TRBJ2-7	CASSGPEGASYEQYF
TRBV5-6	TRBJ1-1	CASSTGTREAFF
TRBV6-5	TRBJ1-1	CASNPGGGTEAFF
TRBV19	TRBJ1-5	CASSIGGSNQPQHF
TRBV2	TRBJ2-7	CASSESGNTYEQYF
TRBV15	TRBJ1-1	CATSRPTVRKRGTEAFF
TRBV9	TRBJ1-1	CASSPEGLTWIGEAFF
TRBV28	TRBJ2-7	CASSLYGTGNYEQYF
TRBV28	TRBJ2-7	CASSPPPGQGPEQYF
TRBV19	TRBJ1-1	CASSITAGPVTEAFF
TRBV6-5	TRBJ1-5	CASRRDRVPNQPQHF
TRBV7-9	TRBJ1-6	CASSLDSGTANNSPLHF
TRBV10-3	TRBJ2-3	CAISEQQGRDTQYF
TRBV29-1	TRBJ1-3	CSVVDQVPSLGNTIYF
TRBV2	TRBJ2-3	CASNAEEAGGSDTQYF
TRBV13	TRBJ1-3	CASSSGGFPGNTIYF
TRBV4-1	TRBJ1-5	CASSQDPAGQGPQHF
TRBV13	TRBJ2-7	CASSRNHWPYEQYF
TRBV5-1	TRBJ1-5	CASSPVRVDQPQHF
TRBV9	TRBJ2-7	CASSPIGRASYEQYF
TRBV4-3	TRBJ2-7	CASSPRPGLADSYEQYF
TRBV27	TRBJ2-7	CASSFGSYRPDEQYF
TRBV29-1	TRBJ2-3	CSVEIKETQYF
TRBV29-1	TRBJ2-7	CSVEDRGVEQYF
TRBV28	TRBJ2-3	CASSLPGATDTQYF
TRBV29-1	TRBJ2-5	CSVESPTHRLAGFGETQYF
TRBV6-6	TRBJ1-1	CASSPPGDATEAFF
TRBV5-4	TRBJ2-7	CASSSPGRGGDEQYF
TRBV28	TRBJ2-7	CASSFFASGSYEQYF
TRBV6-1	TRBJ2-7	CASSGTLYEQYF
TRBV19	TRBJ1-1	CASSDIGTGGEGTEAFF
TRBV13	TRBJ1-4	CASSRTPPGRGPNTNEKLFF
TRBV13	TRBJ1-1	CASSLRVKPEAFF
TRBV28	TRBJ2-7	CASSLVVQGRNEQYF
TRBV29-1	TRBJ2-1	CSIMDRGRINEQFF
TRBV28	TRBJ1-2	CASRLPLGQGERNYGYTF
TRBV5-1	TRBJ2-7	CASSLGTSGVSYEQYF
TRBV29-1	TRBJ2-7	CSVVALLGTYEQYF
TRBV19	TRBJ2-7	CASSMVVNYEQYF
TRBV19	TRBJ2-1	CASRGTPSNEQFF